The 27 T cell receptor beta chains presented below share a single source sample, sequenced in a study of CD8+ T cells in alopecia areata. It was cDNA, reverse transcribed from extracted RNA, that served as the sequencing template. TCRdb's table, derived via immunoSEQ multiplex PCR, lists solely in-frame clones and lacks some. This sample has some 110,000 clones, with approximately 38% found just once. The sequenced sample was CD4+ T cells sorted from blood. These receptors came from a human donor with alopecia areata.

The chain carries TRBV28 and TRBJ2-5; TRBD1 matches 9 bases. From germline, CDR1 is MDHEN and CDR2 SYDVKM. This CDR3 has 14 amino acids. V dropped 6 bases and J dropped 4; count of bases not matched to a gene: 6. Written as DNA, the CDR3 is TGTGCCAGCAGAATACAGGGGGCCAGAGAGACCCAGTACTTC. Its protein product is CASRIQGARETQYF.

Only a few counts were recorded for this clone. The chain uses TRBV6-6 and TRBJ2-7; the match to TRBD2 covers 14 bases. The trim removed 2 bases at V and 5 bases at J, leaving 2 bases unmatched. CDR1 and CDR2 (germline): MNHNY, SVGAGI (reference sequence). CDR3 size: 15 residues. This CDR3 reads CASSYPGLAGDEQYF. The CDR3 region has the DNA TGTGCCAGCAGTTACCCGGGACTAGCGGGGGACGAGCAGTACTTC.

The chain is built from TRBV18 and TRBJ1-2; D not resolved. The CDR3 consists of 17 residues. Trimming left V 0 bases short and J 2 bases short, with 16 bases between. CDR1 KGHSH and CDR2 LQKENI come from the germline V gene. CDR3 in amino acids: CASSPPLAGDKNYGYTF. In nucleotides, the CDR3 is TGTGCCAGCTCACCACCGTTGGCAGGCGATAAAAACTATGGCTACACCTTC.

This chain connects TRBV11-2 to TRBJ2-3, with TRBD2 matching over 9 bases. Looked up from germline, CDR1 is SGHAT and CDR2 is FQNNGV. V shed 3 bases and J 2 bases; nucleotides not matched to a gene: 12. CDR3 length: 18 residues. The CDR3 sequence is CASSFYSGGGLNTDTQYF. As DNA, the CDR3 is TGTGCCAGCAGCTTTTATAGCGGGGGAGGCTTAAACACAGATACGCAGTATTTT.

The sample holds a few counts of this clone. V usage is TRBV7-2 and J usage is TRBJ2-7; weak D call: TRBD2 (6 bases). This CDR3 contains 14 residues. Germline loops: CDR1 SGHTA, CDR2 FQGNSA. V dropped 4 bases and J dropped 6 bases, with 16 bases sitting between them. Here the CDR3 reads CASSSGTGWGEQYF. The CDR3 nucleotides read TGTGCCAGCAGCTCCGGGACTGGATGGGGCGAGCAGTACTTC.

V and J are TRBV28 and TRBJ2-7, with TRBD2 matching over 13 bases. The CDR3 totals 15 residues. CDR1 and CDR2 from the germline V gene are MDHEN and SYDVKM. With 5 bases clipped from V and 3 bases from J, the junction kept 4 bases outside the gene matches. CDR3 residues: CASSVRLAGGYEQYF. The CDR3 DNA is TGTGCCAGCAGTGTCCGACTAGCGGGAGGCTACGAGCAGTACTTC.

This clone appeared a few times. The CDR3 DNA is TGTGCCAGTAGTCTCTTTTCTGGGGCCAACGTCCTGACTTTC. This gives the protein CASSLFSGANVLTF. V usage is TRBV19 and J usage is TRBJ2-6; D is unclear. The V gene lost 5 bases and the J gene lost 1 base, with 6 bases spanning the gap. Germline loops: CDR1 LNHDA, CDR2 SQIVND (reference sequence). The CDR3 length is 14 residues.

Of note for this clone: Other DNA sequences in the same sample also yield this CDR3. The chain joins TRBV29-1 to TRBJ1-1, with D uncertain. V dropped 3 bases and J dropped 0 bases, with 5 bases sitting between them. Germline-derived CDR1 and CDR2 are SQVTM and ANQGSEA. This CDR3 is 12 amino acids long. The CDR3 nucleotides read TGCAGCGTTGAGCGAGTGAACACTGAAGCTTTCTTT. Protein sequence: CSVERVNTEAFF.

The CDR3 region is CASSLRYEQFF. The CDR3 nucleotides are TGTGCCAGCAGCTTGAGGTATGAGCAGTTCTTC. The chain links TRBV5-8 to TRBJ2-1; D call uncertain. Trimming pared 1 base from V and 8 bases from J, leaving 4 bases between. CDR1 and CDR2 from the germline V gene are SGHTS and YDEGEE. The length of the CDR3 is 11 residues.

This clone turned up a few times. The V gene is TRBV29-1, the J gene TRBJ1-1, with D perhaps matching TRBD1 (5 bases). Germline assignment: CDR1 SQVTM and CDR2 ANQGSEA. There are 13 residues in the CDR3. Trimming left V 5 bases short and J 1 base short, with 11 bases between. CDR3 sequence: CSVQRGANTEAFF. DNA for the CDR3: TGCAGCGTTCAAAGAGGGGCGAACACTGAAGCTTTCTTT.

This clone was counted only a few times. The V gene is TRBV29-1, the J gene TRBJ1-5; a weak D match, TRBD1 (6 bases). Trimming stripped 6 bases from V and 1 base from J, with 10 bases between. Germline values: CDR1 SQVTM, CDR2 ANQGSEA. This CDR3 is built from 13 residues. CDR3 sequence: CSVTDRSNQPQHF. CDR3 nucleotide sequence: TGCAGCGTGACAGACAGGAGCAATCAGCCCCAGCATTTT.

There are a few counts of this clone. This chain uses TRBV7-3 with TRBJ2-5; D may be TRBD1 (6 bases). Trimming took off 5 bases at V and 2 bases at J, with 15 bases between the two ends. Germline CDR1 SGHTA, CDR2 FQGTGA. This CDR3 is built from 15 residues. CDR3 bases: TGTGCCAGCAGCCCGAGCCAGGACAGACAAGAGACCCAGTACTTC. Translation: CASSPSQDRQETQYF.

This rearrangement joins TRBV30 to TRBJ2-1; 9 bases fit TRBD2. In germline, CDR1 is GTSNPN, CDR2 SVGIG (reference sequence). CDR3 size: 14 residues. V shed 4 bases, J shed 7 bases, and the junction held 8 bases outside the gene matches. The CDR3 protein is CAWTTGTSLNEQFF. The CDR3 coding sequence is TGTGCCTGGACCACCGGGACTAGCCTAAATGAGCAGTTCTTC.

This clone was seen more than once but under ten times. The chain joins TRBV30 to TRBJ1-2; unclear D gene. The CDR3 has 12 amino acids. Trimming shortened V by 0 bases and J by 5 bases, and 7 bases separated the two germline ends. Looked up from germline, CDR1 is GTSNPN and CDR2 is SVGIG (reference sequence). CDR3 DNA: TGTGCCTGGAGTGTCACGAATTATGGCTACACCTTC. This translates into CAWSVTNYGYTF.

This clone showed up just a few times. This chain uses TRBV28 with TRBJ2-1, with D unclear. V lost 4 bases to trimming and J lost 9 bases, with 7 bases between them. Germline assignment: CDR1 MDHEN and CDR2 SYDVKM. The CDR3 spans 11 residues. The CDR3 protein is CASSSRSEQFF. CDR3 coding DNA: TGTGCCAGCAGTTCGCGGAGTGAGCAGTTCTTC.

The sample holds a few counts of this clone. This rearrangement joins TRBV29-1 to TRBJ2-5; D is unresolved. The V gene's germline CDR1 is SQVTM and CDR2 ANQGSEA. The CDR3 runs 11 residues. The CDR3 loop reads CSAQPNREQYF. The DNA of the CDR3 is TGCAGTGCCCAGCCCAATAGGGAACAGTACTTC.

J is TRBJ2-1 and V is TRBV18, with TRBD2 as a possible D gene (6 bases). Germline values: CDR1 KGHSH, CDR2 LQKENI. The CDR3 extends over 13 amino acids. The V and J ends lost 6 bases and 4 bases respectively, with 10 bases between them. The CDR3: CASSVAEYNEQFF. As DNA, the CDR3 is TGTGCCAGCTCTGTAGCGGAATACAATGAGCAGTTCTTC.

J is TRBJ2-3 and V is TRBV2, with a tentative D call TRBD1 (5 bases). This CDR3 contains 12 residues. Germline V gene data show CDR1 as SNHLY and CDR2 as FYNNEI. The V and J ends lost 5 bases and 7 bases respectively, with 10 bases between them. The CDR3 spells CASSTDSNTQYF. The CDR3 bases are TGTGCCAGCAGTACCGACAGCAATACGCAGTATTTT.

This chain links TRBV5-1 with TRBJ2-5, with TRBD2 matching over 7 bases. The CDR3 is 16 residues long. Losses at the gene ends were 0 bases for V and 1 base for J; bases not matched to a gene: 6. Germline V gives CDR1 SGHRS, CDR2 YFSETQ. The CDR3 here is CASSLGPAGLQETQYF. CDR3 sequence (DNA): TGCGCCAGCAGCTTGGGTCCAGCGGGGCTCCAAGAGACCCAGTACTTC.

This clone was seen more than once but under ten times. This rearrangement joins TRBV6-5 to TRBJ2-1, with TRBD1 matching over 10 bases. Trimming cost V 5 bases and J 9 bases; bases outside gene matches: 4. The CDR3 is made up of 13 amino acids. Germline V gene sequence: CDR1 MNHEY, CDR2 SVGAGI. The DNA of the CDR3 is TGTGCCAGCAGTAGAGGACAGGGGGTTGAGCAGTTCTTC. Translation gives CASSRGQGVEQFF.

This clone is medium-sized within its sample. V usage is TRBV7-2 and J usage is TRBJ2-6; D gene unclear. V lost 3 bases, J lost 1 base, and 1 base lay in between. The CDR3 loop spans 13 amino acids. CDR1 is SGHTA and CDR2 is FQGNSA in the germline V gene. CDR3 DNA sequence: TGTGCCAGCAGCTTTTCTGGGGCCAACGTCCTGACTTTC. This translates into CASSFSGANVLTF.

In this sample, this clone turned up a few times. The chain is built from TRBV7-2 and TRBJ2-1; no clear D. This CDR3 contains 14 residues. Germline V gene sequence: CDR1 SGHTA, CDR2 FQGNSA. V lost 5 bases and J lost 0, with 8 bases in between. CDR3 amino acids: CASSPMSSYNEQFF. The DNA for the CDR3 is TGTGCCAGCAGCCCCATGAGCTCCTACAATGAGCAGTTCTTC.

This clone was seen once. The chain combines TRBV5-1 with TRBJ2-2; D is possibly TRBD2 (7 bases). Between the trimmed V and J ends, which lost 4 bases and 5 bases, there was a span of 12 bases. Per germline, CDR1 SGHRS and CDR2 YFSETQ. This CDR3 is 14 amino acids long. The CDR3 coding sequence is TGCGCCAGCAGCCAGGGGACTACGACCGGGGAGCTGTTTTTT. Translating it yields CASSQGTTTGELFF.

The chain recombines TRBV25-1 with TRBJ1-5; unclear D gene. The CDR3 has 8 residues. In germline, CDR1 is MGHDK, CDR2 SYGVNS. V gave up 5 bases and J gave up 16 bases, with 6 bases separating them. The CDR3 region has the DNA TGTGCCAGCAGTCGGGATCATTTT. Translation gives CASSRDHF.

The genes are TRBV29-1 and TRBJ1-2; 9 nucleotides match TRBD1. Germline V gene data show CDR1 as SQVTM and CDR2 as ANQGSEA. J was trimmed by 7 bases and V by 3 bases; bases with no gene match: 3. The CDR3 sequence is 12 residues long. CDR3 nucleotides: TGCAGCGTTGACCGGGACAGGGTTGGCTACACCTTC. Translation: CSVDRDRVGYTF.

CDR3 DNA: TGTGCCAGCAGCCGGGGACAGGGCCAAGAGACCCAGTACTTC. Protein sequence: CASSRGQGQETQYF. The chain links TRBV5-8 to TRBJ2-5; 9 bases agree with TRBD1. This CDR3 spans 14 amino acids. From germline, CDR1 is SGHTS and CDR2 YDEGEE. V lost 4 bases and J lost 1; bases outside the gene matches: 2.

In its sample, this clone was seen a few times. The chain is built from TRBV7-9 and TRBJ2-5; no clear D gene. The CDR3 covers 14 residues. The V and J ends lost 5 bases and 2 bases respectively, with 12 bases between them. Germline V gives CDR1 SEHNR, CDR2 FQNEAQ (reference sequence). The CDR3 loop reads CASSKGSNQETQYF. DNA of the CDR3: TGTGCCAGCAGCAAAGGGTCAAATCAAGAGACCCAGTACTTC.